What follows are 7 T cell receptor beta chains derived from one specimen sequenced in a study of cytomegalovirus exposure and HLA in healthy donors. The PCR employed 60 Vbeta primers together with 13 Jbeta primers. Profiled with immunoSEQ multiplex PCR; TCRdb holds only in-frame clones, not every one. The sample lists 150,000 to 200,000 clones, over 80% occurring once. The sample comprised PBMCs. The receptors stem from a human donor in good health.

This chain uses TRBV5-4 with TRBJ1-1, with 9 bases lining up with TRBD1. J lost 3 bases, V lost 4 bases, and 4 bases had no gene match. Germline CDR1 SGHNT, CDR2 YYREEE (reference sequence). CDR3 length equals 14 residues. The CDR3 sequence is CASSIDRGDTEAFF. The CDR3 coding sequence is TGTGCCAGCAGCATTGACAGGGGGGACACTGAAGCTTTCTTT.

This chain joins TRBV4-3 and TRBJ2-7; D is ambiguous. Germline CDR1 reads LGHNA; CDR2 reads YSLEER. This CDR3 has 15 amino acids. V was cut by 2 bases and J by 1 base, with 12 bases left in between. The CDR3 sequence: CASSQSDGESYEQYF. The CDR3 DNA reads TGCGCCAGCAGCCAAAGTGACGGAGAATCCTACGAGCAGTACTTC.

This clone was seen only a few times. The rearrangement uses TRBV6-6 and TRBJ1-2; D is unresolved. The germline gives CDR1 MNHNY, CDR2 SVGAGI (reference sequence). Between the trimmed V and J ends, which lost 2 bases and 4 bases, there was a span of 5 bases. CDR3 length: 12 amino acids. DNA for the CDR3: TGTGCCAGCAGTTACGAGTTCTATGGCTACACCTTC. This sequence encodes CASSYEFYGYTF.

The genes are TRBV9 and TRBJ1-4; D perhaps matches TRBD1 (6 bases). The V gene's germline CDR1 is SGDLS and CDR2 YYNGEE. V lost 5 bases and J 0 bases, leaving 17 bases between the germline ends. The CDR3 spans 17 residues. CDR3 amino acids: CASREGNRAATNEKLFF. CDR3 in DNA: TGTGCCAGCAGAGAGGGGAACAGGGCTGCAACTAATGAAAAACTGTTTTTT.

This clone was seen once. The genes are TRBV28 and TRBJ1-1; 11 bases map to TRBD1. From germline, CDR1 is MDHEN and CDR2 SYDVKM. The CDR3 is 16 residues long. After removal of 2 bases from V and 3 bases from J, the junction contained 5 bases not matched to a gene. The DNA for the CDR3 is TGTGCCAGCAGTTTACCTGGACAGGGGGCGCACACTGAAGCTTTCTTT. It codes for CASSLPGQGAHTEAFF.

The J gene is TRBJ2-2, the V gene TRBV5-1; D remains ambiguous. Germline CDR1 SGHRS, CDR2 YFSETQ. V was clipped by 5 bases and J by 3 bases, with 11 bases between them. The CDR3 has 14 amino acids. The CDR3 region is CASSWASYTGELFF. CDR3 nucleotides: TGCGCCAGCAGTTGGGCTTCCTACACCGGGGAGCTGTTTTTT.

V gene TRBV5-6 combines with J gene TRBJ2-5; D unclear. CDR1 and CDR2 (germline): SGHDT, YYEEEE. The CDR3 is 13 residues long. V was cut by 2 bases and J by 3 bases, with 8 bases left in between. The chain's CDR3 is CASSFVAEETQYF. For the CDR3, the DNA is TGTGCCAGCAGCTTTGTCGCGGAAGAGACCCAGTACTTC.